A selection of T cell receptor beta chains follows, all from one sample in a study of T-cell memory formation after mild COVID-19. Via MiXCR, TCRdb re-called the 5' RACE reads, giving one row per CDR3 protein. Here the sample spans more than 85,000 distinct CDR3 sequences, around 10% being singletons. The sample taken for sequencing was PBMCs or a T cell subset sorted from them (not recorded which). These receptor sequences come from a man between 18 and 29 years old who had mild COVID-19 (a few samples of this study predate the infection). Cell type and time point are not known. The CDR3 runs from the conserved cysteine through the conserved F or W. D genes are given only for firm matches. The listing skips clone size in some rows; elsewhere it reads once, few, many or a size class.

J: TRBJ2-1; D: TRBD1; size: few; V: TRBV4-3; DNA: TGCGCCAGCAGCCAGGACTCGGGACAGGGCAATGAGCAGTTCTTC; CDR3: CASSQDSGQGNEQFF
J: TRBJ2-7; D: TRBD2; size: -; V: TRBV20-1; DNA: TGCAGTGCTAGGAGCGGGGAGTCCTACGAGCAGTACTTC; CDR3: CSARSGESYEQYF
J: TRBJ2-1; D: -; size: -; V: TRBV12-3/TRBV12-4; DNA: TGTGCCAGCAGTTTATCTGTGGGGGCCTACAATGAGCAGTTCTTC; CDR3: CASSLSVGAYNEQFF
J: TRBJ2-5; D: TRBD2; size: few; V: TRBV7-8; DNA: TGTGCCAGCAGCTTAGAGCCTAGCGGGAGACAAGAGACCCAGTACTTC; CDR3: CASSLEPSGRQETQYF
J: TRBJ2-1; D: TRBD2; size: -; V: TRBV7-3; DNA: TGTGCCAGCAGCGCACTAGCGGGGGACTACAATGAGCAGTTCTTC; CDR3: CASSALAGDYNEQFF
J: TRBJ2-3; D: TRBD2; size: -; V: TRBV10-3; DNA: TGTGCCATCAGTGACCATACTTTGGGACTAGCGGGGGTAGGGAGCACAGATACGCAGTATTTT; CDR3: CAISDHTLGLAGVGSTDTQYF
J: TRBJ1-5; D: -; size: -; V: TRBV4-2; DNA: TGTGCCAGCAGCCAGTATAAGCAGGGGAATCAGCCCCAGCATTTT; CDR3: CASSQYKQGNQPQHF
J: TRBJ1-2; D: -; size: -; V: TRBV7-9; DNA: TGTGCCAGCAGCCCGGCCCGAGGTGAGACCCCACAAGATTATGGCTACACCTTC; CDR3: CASSPARGETPQDYGYTF
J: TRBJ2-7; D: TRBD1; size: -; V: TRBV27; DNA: TGTGCCAGCAGTTACAGGGGATTAACCTACGAGCAGTACTTC; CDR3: CASSYRGLTYEQYF
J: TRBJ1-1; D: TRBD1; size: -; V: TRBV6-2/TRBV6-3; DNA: TGTGCCAGCAGTTACTCGATAGGGGACAGGCCAAACACTGAAGCTTTCTTT; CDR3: CASSYSIGDRPNTEAFF
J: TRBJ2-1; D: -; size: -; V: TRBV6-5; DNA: TGTGCCAGCAGGGGCTTCAGCTCCTACAATGAGCAGTTCTTC; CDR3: CASRGFSSYNEQFF
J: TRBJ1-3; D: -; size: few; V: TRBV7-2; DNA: TGTGCCAGCAGCCTTCCCCCGGGGTCAGGAAACACCATATATTTT; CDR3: CASSLPPGSGNTIYF
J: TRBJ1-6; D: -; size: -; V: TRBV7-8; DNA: TGTGCCAGAGCCGTGACCAGGACTTCACCCCTCCACTTT; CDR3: CARAVTRTSPLHF
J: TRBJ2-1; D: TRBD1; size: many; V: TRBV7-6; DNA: TGTGCCAGCAGTTTGGACAGGTACAATGAGCAGTTCTTC; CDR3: CASSLDRYNEQFF
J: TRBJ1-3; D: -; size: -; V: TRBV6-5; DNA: TGTGCCAGCAGTTGGGGAAGAGGGGGCTCTGGAAACACCATATATTTT; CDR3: CASSWGRGGSGNTIYF
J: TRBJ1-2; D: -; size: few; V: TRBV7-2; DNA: TGTGCCAGCAGCTTAGGAACAGGCTATGGCTACACCTTC; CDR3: CASSLGTGYGYTF
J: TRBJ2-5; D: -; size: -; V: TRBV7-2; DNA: TGTGCCAGCAGCTTCCCGGGACATGGACAGACCCAGTACTTC; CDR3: CASSFPGHGQTQYF
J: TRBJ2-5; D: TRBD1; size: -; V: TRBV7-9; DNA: TGTGCCAGCAGCTCCGGGACAGGGCAGGAGACCCAGTACTTC; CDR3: CASSSGTGQETQYF
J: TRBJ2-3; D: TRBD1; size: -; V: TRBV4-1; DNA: TGCGCCAGCAGCCAAGCGACAGGGGGCACAGATACGCAGTATTTT; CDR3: CASSQATGGTDTQYF
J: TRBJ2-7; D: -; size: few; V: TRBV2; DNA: TGTGCCAGCAGTTTCGACGGATACGAGCAGTACTTC; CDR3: CASSFDGYEQYF
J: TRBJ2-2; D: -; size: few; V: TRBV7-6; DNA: TGTGCCAGCAGCTTATATGAAGGGGGGCCGAACACCGGGGAGCTGTTTTTT; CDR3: CASSLYEGGPNTGELFF
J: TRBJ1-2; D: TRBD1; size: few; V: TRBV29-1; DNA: TGCAGCGTTCGGACAGGGAAGAACACCTATGGCTACACCTTC; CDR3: CSVRTGKNTYGYTF
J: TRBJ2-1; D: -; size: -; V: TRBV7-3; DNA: TGTGCCAGCAGCTTAAACCCACGGCTGCTCGTTAATGAGCAGTTCTTC; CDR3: CASSLNPRLLVNEQFF
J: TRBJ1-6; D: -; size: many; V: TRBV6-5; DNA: TGTGCCAGCAGTCCCGGCTACTATAATTCACCCCTCCACTTT; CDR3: CASSPGYYNSPLHF
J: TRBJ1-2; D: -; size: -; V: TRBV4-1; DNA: TGCGCCAGCAGCCAAGCCCCCCAAACTTCTAGCTATGGCTACACCTTC; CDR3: CASSQAPQTSSYGYTF
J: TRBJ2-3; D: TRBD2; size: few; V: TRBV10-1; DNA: TGCGCCAGCAGTGAGTCGACTCTTGTAGCGGGGGCCGAAGATACGCAGTATTTT; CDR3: CASSESTLVAGAEDTQYF
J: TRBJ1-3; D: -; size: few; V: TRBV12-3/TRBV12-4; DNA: TGTGCCTGGTGGGGAGGAGCCTCTGGAAACACCATATATTTT; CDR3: CAWWGGASGNTIYF
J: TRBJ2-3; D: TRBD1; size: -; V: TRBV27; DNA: TGTGCCAGCAGGACAGGGCTTTGGACAGATACGCAGTATTTT; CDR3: CASRTGLWTDTQYF
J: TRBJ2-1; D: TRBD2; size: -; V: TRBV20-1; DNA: TGCAGTGCTTCGGGACTAGCGGCCTACAATGAGCAGTTCTTC; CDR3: CSASGLAAYNEQFF
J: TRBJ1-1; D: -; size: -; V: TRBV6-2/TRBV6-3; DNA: TGTGCCAGCAGTTACCTTGGGAACACTGAAGCTTTCTTT; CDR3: CASSYLGNTEAFF
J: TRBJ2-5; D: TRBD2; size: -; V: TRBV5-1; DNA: TGCGCCAGCAGCTATTTTAGCGGGGGGACCCAAGAGACCCAGTACTTC; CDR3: CASSYFSGGTQETQYF
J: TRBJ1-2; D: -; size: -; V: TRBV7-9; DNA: TGTGCCAGCAGCTTAGCGAAGGAACCTGCTGATGGCTACACCTTC; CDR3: CASSLAKEPADGYTF
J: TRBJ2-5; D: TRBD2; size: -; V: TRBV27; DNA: TGTGCCAGCAGGCCTAGCGGGGGGAGGGTGGAGACCCAGTACTTC; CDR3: CASRPSGGRVETQYF
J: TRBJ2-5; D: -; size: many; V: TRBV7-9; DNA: TGTGCCAGCAGCCCCCCCAATGGAGAGACCCAGTACTTC; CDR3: CASSPPNGETQYF
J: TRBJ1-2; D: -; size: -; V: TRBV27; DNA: TGTGCCAGCAGTTTCAACCCTCGGGTTGGCTACACCTTC; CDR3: CASSFNPRVGYTF
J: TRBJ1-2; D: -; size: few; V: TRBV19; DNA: TGTGCCAGTAGTATGGCAGGGCGGGCCTATGGCTACACCTTC; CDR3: CASSMAGRAYGYTF
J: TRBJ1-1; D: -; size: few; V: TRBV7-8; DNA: TGTGCCAGCAGCGCCCGGGACCTGAACACTGAAGCTTTCTTT; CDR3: CASSARDLNTEAFF
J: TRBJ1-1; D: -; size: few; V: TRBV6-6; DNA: TGTGCCAGCAGTTATAGCAACTTCGGCACTGAAGCTTTCTTT; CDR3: CASSYSNFGTEAFF
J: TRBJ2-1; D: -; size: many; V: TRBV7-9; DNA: TGTGCCAGCAGCTTACAGGGAAGGTCCTACAATGAGCAGTTCTTC; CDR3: CASSLQGRSYNEQFF
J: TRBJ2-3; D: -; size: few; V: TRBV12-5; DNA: TGTGCTAGTGGTTTGAGCTTAGGAGATACGCAGTATTTT; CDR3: CASGLSLGDTQYF
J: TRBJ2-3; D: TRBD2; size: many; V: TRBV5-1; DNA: TGCGCCAGCAGCACGGCCGGGACTAGCGGGGTCGACACAGATACGCAGTATTTT; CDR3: CASSTAGTSGVDTDTQYF
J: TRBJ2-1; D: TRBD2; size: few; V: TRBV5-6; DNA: TGTGCCAGCAGCTTGGGCCTAGCGGGGGATGAGCAGTTCTTC; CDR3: CASSLGLAGDEQFF
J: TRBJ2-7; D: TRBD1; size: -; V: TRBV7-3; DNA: TGTGCCAGCAGCTTATGGCCAGGGGGTAACTACGAGCAGTACTTC; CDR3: CASSLWPGGNYEQYF
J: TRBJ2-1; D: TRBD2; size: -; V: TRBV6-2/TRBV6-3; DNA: TGTGCCAGCAGTTGGGGAGCGGGGGTATCAGCTCGGAGCTCCTACAATGAGCAGTTCTTC; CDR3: CASSWGAGVSARSSYNEQFF
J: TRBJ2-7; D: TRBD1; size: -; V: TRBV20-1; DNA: TGCAGTGCTAGAGAGAGGACAGGGGATTTGATAACCTACGAGCAGTACTTC; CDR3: CSARERTGDLITYEQYF
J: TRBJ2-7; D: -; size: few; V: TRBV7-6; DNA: TGTGCCAGCAGCTTAGGAACCGAAACTTACGAGCAGTACTTC; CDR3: CASSLGTETYEQYF